This T cell receptor beta chain was identified during a study of beta chain features in type 1 diabetes. General study results and limits: Although PCR might favor shorter templates, it would do so equally in patients and controls. Among all four CD4+ subsets, Type 1 diabetes patients had TCRB CDR3s that were moderately but significantly shorter.

Germline trimming cut 5 bases from V and 2 bases from J; bases unmatched to any gene: 4. The length of the CDR3 is 15 residues. Germline CDR1 SEHNR, CDR2 FQNEAQ (reference sequence). Every isolated RNA sample was fully reverse transcribed, so sequencing captured expressed TCRB transcripts. The method was immunoSEQ multiplex PCR; TCRdb's version includes in-frame clones alone and lacks a portion of them. The table includes 53,000 or so clones, about 64% detected once. As regards this clone: The antigen remains unidentified.

The rearrangement links TRBV7-9 to TRBJ2-1, with TRBD2 identical over 9 bases. The specimen was stem cell memory CD4+ T cells from blood. The origin of this receptor is a woman younger than 45 with type 1 diabetes. The CDR3 sequence is CASSPSGIPYNEQFF. The CDR3 bases are TGTGCCAGCAGCCCTAGCGGGATCCCCTACAATGAGCAGTTCTTC.